Listed below are T cell receptor beta chains from one sample, sequenced in a study of patients and donors after allogeneic stem cell transplantation. TCRdb analysed the RT-PCR reads with MiXCR anew, one entry per CDR3 protein. The sample lists roughly 30,000 distinct CDR3 sequences, almost 7% seen once, with about 35% in the top ten. What was sequenced was blood, either unsorted or a sorted T cell fraction (not recorded which). The receptor set was obtained from a human donor who was either an allogeneic HSCT recipient or a stem cell or donor lymphocyte infusion donor (not recorded which). It is not recorded whose cells these are; they may come from a transplant donor. The conserved cysteine and the conserved F or W are not part of the CDR3 here.

V: TRBV9; length: 11; CDR3: ASSPSPSQEQY
V: TRBV3-1; length: 13; CDR3: ASSQLAGIYNEQF
V: TRBV5-5; length: 13; CDR3: ASSLGGLRDGEQY
V: TRBV12-3/TRBV12-4; length: 13; CDR3: ASSSSVFSYNEQF
V: TRBV14; length: 12; CDR3: ASSYQRGYNEQF
V: TRBV18; length: 13; CDR3: ASSPTGTGAYEQY
V: TRBV20-1; length: 13; CDR3: SARDRRYSNQPQH
V: TRBV5-6; length: 14; CDR3: ASSLFGRANTGELF
V: TRBV7-9; length: 9; CDR3: ASTPGETQY
V: TRBV28; length: 12; CDR3: ASSDGPAIGGQY
V: TRBV27; length: 11; CDR3: ASTRQGTYEQY
V: TRBV20-1; length: 13; CDR3: SASTHLAGYNEQF
V: TRBV24-1; length: 13; CDR3: ATSDSGAADYGYT
V: TRBV4-3; length: 11; CDR3: ASSQVAGRGYT
V: TRBV20-1; length: 13; CDR3: SARIGTGGTGELF
V: TRBV7-9; length: 13; CDR3: ASSLVPTGKETQY
V: TRBV4-2; length: 15; CDR3: ASSQDRWGQRNEKLF
V: TRBV4-3; length: 13; CDR3: ASSQGRGPTGELF
V: TRBV3-1; length: 12; CDR3: ASGAVSGANVLT
V: TRBV18; length: 15; CDR3: ASSPLDTGISRETQY
V: TRBV10-1; length: 11; CDR3: ASSAPDGHEQY
V: TRBV4-3; length: 15; CDR3: ASSQDKPGPNTGELF
V: TRBV7-9; length: 10; CDR3: ASRQGEYGYT
V: TRBV12-3/TRBV12-4; length: 14; CDR3: ASSPGLLTGGEKLF
V: TRBV12-3/TRBV12-4; length: 12; CDR3: ASSLAGNNQPQH